The T cell receptor (beta chain) described here comes from a study of technical replicates of blood from a handful of donors. TCRdb keeps only in-frame clones here, not all; method: immunoSEQ multiplex PCR. The sample holds under 90,000 clones, approximately 97% seen once. This clone was observed a single time. Sequenced material: T cells isolated from PBMCs. This TCR came from a human donor in good health.

The CDR3 protein is CASSFGTDLYYEQYF. CDR3 sequence (DNA): TGTGCCAGCAGCTTTGGAACAGATCTTTACTACGAGCAGTACTTC. V is TRBV7-6 and J is TRBJ2-7; D gene uncertain. Germline V lookup: CDR1 SGHVS, CDR2 FNYEAQ. The CDR3 extends over 15 amino acids. V lost 3 bases and J 3 bases, leaving 15 bases between the germline ends.